This T cell receptor beta chain was recorded in a study of PD-1 blockade in classical Hodgkin lymphoma (dated by TCRdb to between 2020 and 2021). In terms of the full investigation: Nivolumab dosing was 3 mg/kg intravenously every 2 weeks, continuing until either disease progression or unacceptable toxicity. To define a peripheral blood immune signature of response to PD-1 blockade in classical Hodgkin lymphoma, the study combined TCR beta sequencing with CyTOF.

Interpreted using the paper, the time point label stands for: cycle 1 day 1 (C1D1), immediately before nivolumab initiation. Every trial patient had relapsed following autologous stem cell transplantation, and prior brentuximab vedotin exposure was what differed among cohorts A, B and C. The trial cohort comprised 56 patients with relapsed/refractory classical Hodgkin lymphoma whose best overall responses were complete response, partial response or progressive disease. In the multi-cohort phase II CheckMate 205 trial, trial patients received single-agent nivolumab. An independent review committee assessed best overall response by applying the 2007 International Working Group response criteria. PBMCs from the trial were collected at three points: immediately before nivolumab initiation (C1D1), and during therapy at cycle 2 day 1 and cycle 4 day 1. After peripheral blood was drawn into 8 mL Vacutainer Cell Preparation Tubes, PBMCs were isolated by centrifugation and then cryopreserved.

The germline V gene sets CDR1 to MDHEN and CDR2 to SYDVKM. V is cut by 8 bases and J by 3 bases, and the space between the germline ends is 16 bases. From the cysteine up to the phenylalanine, the CDR3 has a length of 15 residues. The read is trimmed to its CDR3 DNA, 45 bases read in frame from base 1. Genomic DNA was isolated using the Qiagen DNeasy kit from unsorted PBMCs as well as from negatively selected CD4+ and CD8+ fractions. TCR beta CDR3 regions were amplified by immunoSEQ multiplex PCR using primers annealing to V and J segments. Amplification bias was minimized using a synthetic immune receptor repertoire, and residual bias was removed computationally after sequencing. On the study's bioinformatics: Custom Python scripts were used to quantify repertoire diversity as the Shannon entropy index. Unsorted, CD4+ and CD8+ repertoires were examined separately, except in combined analyses, for which CD4+ and CD8+ sequences were merged in silico. A clone was considered expanded if an increase in frequency of at least 2-fold after treatment relative to C1D1 was found, and a pseudocount of 0.5 was applied to clones undetected at baseline. Clones with 0 or 1 copy at C1D1 were classified as singleton clones, and clones with 2 or more copies were classified as non-singleton clones. By matching protein sequences in sorted samples from the same patient, clones expanded in unsorted samples were annotated as CD4+, CD8+ or unknown. Wilcoxon tests were applied to paired samples to test diversity changes from C1D1 to C4D1. Entries here come from immuneACCESS through TCRdb and include only in-frame sequences with V and J called. Some clones fail to appear in such tables; in the studies checked, an unresolved V gene covers under half of the shortfall, and the cause of the remainder is unknown. Clone size and V and J calls were adopted from that table, with D and trimming inferred from the DNA. The table for this sample lists 45,000 or so clones; roughly 90% of them were counted only once. Jointly, the top ten make up just over 9% of the sample.

Points the paper makes about the study in general: Baseline TCR diversity was reported to be lower in newly diagnosed patients than in healthy donors and to be lower still in relapsed/refractory patients. By C4D1, a significant rise was seen in CD4+ TCR diversity but not in CD8+ TCR diversity (p=0.0027 vs p=0.16), and the rise was most apparent among complete responders (p=0.02). Lower diversity was observed in patients in whom nivolumab was started less than 1 year after ASCT, and these patients were excluded from later analyses so that confounding by immune reconstitution would be avoided. Only a single clinical trial cohort was studied, and what caused the repertoire differences, possibly disease activity or prior therapy, remained undefined. Among trial patients, those achieving complete response had baseline diversity similar to that of newly diagnosed patients, while diversity was significantly lower in partial responders and progressors.

Notes on this clone: The clone's antigen remains unknown. The record has no base qualities; no much larger clone is one base away.

The clonotype was recovered from a human donor with classical Hodgkin lymphoma. Sample: peripheral blood mononuclear cells (PBMCs), taken at baseline. The chain uses TRBV28 and TRBJ2-2; TRBD2 is a possible D gene, resting on 7 matching bases. The CDR3 amino acid sequence is: CASDGGTTHTGELFF. The sequence in DNA is TGTGCCAGCGACGGGGGGACAACCCACACCGGGGAGCTGTTTTTT.